Listed here is a single T cell receptor (beta chain). This may be a read error: a much more frequent sequence differs by one nucleotide. The sample originates from a study of CD8 T cells in ankylosing spondylitis. Via MiXCR, TCRdb re-called the 5' RACE reads, giving one row per CDR3 protein. The data show approximately 240,000 distinct CDR3 sequences, about 10% seen once. Germline assignment: CDR1 SGHRS and CDR2 YFSETQ. J lost 3 bases, V lost 1 base, and 4 bases had no gene match. The CDR3 has 14 amino acids. The clonotype was recovered from a male donor with ankylosing spondylitis or in good health (not recorded which). The chain combines TRBV5-1 with TRBJ2-7; 7 bases match TRBD1. The sample was blood, either unsorted or a sorted T cell fraction (not recorded which). The CDR3 here is CASSLPRQGYEQYF. Written as DNA, the CDR3 is TGCGCCAGCAGCTTGCCAAGACAGGGCTACGAGCAGTACTTC.